The 22 T cell receptor beta chains below all came from one sample that was sequenced in a study of blood T cell repertoires in COVID-19. The data were produced by immunoSEQ multiplex PCR, yet TCRdb's version contains in-frame clones alone and is incomplete. The sample includes about 300,000 clones, around 88% seen only once; the top ten take 5.5% to 7%. Sequenced: peripheral blood. The receptors here all came from a woman younger than 45 who had recovered from COVID-19.

The chain employs TRBV28 and TRBJ1-2; D remains ambiguous. Germline CDR1 MDHEN, CDR2 SYDVKM. The CDR3 is 17 residues long. The germline V and J ends were trimmed by 5 bases and 4 bases, with 23 bases remaining between them. CDR3 in DNA: TGTGCCAGCAGTCCGTTCTATAGGACCCTTCTAGCCTATGGCTACACCTTC. This translates into CASSPFYRTLLAYGYTF.

The chain employs TRBV11-3 and TRBJ2-5; D is possibly TRBD2 (5 bases). Germline CDR1 reads SGHNT; CDR2 reads YENEEA. Trimming stripped 0 bases from V and 5 bases from J, with 7 bases between. The CDR3 extends over 13 amino acids. DNA for the CDR3: TGTGCCAGCAGCTTAGAGACGGGGGAGACCCAGTACTTC. Translated, it gives CASSLETGETQYF.

The chain uses TRBV2 and TRBJ2-7; D might be TRBD2 (6 bases). Germline CDR1 SNHLY, CDR2 FYNNEI. V lost 6 bases to trimming and J lost 0 bases, with 12 bases between them. This CDR3 spans 14 amino acids. The CDR3 sequence is CASRDSSASYEQYF. DNA of the CDR3: TGTGCCAGCAGGGACTCTAGCGCCTCCTACGAGCAGTACTTC. Full variable domain (outside the CDR3, taken from reference TRBV2 and TRBJ2-7): EPEVTQTPSHQVTQMGQEVILRCVPISNHLYFYWYRQILGQKVEFLVSFYNNEISEKSEIFDDQFSVERPDGSNFTLKIRSTKLEDSAMYFCASRDSSASYEQYFGPGTRLTVT.

The V and J genes are TRBV3-1 (or the pseudogene TRBV3-2) and TRBJ2-1, with a tentative D call TRBD2 (6 bases). Per the germline V gene, CDR1 is LGHDT and CDR2 is YNNKEL (reference sequence). V shed 4 bases and J shed 9 bases, with 25 bases lying between them. The CDR3 consists of 17 residues. The DNA of the CDR3 is TGTGCCAGCAGCCCGGAAGGGACTCCTGGGGCCCGTGGTGAGCAGTTCTTC. It specifies CASSPEGTPGARGEQFF.

This clone came up many times. The chain is built from TRBV4-3 and TRBJ1-1; no firm D call. Deletions cut 0 bases from V and 8 bases from J, with 13 bases between. Germline V gene sequence: CDR1 LGHNA, CDR2 YSLEER. The CDR3 length is 14 residues. CDR3 DNA: TGCGCCAGCAGCCAAGATAGAGTCTCGTTAGAAGCTTTCTTT. Translation: CASSQDRVSLEAFF.

V is TRBV15 and J is TRBJ2-5; 8 bases are a match to TRBD2. Germline lookup yields CDR1 LNHNV and CDR2 YYDKDF (reference sequence). The CDR3 runs to 15 residues. Trimming cost V 0 bases and J 5 bases; bases outside gene matches: 5. This chain's CDR3 is CATSRDRGGGETQYF. In DNA, the CDR3 is TGTGCCACCAGCAGAGATCGCGGCGGGGGGGAGACCCAGTACTTC.

V usage is TRBV3-1 (or the pseudogene TRBV3-2) and J usage is TRBJ1-2; D remains ambiguous. The CDR3 has 13 amino acids. Germline V gene data show CDR1 as LGHDT and CDR2 as YNNKEL (reference sequence). V gave up 5 bases and J gave up 0 bases, with 7 bases separating them. The CDR3 sequence is CASSDNTNYGYTF. CDR3 in DNA: TGTGCCAGCAGCGACAATACTAACTATGGCTACACCTTC.

The gene calls are TRBV7-2 and TRBJ1-1, with a possible D match to TRBD1 (5 bases). The CDR3 contains 13 residues. CDR1 and CDR2 from the germline V gene are SGHTA and FQGNSA. Trimming cost V 6 bases and J 4 bases, with 12 bases left between them. The CDR3 bases are TGTGCCAGCAGGGCCTCGGGGGGCACTGAAGCTTTCTTT. Translation: CASRASGGTEAFF.

The rearrangement joins TRBV7-8 to TRBJ2-7; 8 bases fit TRBD1. CDR3 size: 13 residues. Germline loops: CDR1 SGHVS, CDR2 FQNEAQ. V shed 5 bases and J 4 bases; nucleotides not matched to a gene: 4. CDR3: CASSVDRGYEQYF. The CDR3 nucleotides are TGTGCCAGCAGCGTCGACAGGGGATACGAGCAGTACTTC.

The chain has TRBV6-1 and TRBJ2-3, with TRBD2 identical over 9 bases. Germline CDR1 reads MNHNS; CDR2 reads SASEGT. The CDR3 is 15 residues long. Losses at the gene ends were 1 base for V and 4 bases for J; bases not matched to a gene: 3. This CDR3 reads CASSEGGGAPDTQYF. In DNA form, the CDR3 reads TGTGCCAGCAGTGAAGGCGGGGGGGCCCCAGATACGCAGTATTTT.

CDR3 sequence (DNA): TGCGCCAGCAGCTTGGGAGGGGGCTGGGACACTGAAGCTTTCTTT. Residues: CASSLGGGWDTEAFF. V gene TRBV5-1 combines with J gene TRBJ1-1, with TRBD1 matching over 7 bases. Trimming at V came to 0 bases and at J to 3 bases, leaving 5 bases not matched to a gene. From germline, CDR1 is SGHRS and CDR2 YFSETQ. The CDR3 has 15 residues. The whole variable domain, remainder taken from reference TRBV5-1 and TRBJ1-1, is KAGVTQTPRYLIKTRGQQVTLSCSPISGHRSVSWYQQTPGQGLQFLFEYFSETQRNKGNFPGRFSGRQFSNSRSEMNVSTLELGDSALYLCASSLGGGWDTEAFFGQGTRLTVV.

The table lists this clone with a few counts. Other DNA sequences in the sample encode the same CDR3. The chain combines TRBV5-4 with TRBJ1-1; D is unclear. V was pared by 0 bases and J by 2 bases, with 8 bases between. The CDR3 is 14 residues long. Germline CDR1 is SGHNT and CDR2 is YYREEE (reference sequence). The CDR3 bases are TGTGCCAGCAGCTTGGGAGAGCTAAACACTGAAGCTTTCTTT. Its protein is CASSLGELNTEAFF.

The chain employs TRBV28 and TRBJ2-7; D is undetermined. The CDR3 runs 12 residues. Trimming pared 4 bases from V and 4 bases from J, leaving 8 bases between. CDR1 and CDR2 (germline): MDHEN, SYDVKM. The chain's CDR3 is CASSSTRYEQYF. As DNA, the CDR3 is TGTGCCAGCAGTTCGACGCGGTACGAGCAGTACTTC.

The V call is TRBV14, the J call TRBJ1-1, with 10 bases identical to TRBD1. CDR3 length: 15 residues. Germline trimming cut 4 bases from V and 3 bases from J; bases unmatched to any gene: 5. CDR1 and CDR2 from the germline V gene are SGHDN and FVKESK. The CDR3 bases are TGTGCCAGCAGCCCCTGGACAGGGGGGGACACTGAAGCTTTCTTT. Amino acids: CASSPWTGGDTEAFF.

The chain combines TRBV18 with TRBJ1-3, with a weak D call TRBD1 (5 bases). The CDR3 totals 15 residues. CDR1 is KGHSH and CDR2 is LQKENI in the germline V gene. The V end was cut by 2 bases, the J end by 4 bases, with 12 bases between. CDR3 sequence (DNA): TGTGCCAGCTCACCAAGAAAGGGGCCCGGAAACACCATATATTTT. The encoded protein is CASSPRKGPGNTIYF.

The rearrangement joins TRBV5-3 to TRBJ1-2; 7 bases line up with TRBD1. TRBV5-3 has ORF status, its function being uncertain. With V trimmed by 1 base and J by 2 bases, 2 bases remained unmatched. The CDR3 runs 14 residues. The CDR3 region is CARSLPGGNYGYTF. In DNA, the CDR3 is TGTGCCAGAAGCTTGCCAGGGGGAAACTATGGCTACACCTTC.

This rearrangement joins TRBV5-1 to TRBJ1-1; 12 bases are a match to TRBD1. Germline values: CDR1 SGHRS, CDR2 YFSETQ. The CDR3 spans 15 residues. After removal of 4 bases from V and 12 bases from J, the junction contained 13 bases not matched to a gene. CDR3 DNA: TGCGCCAGCAGCCTGGACCCCGGGACAGGGGGCACGTCTTTCTTT. Translated, it gives CASSLDPGTGGTSFF. The full variable domain, with the rest looked up from reference TRBV5-1 and TRBJ1-1, is KAGVTQTPRYLIKTRGQQVTLSCSPISGHRSVSWYQQTPGQGLQFLFEYFSETQRNKGNFPGRFSGRQFSNSRSEMNVSTLELGDSALYLCASSLDPGTGGTSFFGQGTRLTVV.

The rearrangement links TRBV2 to TRBJ1-6; D is possibly TRBD1 (6 bases). The V gene's germline CDR1 is SNHLY and CDR2 FYNNEI. The length of the CDR3 is 15 residues. Trimming took 7 bases from V and 2 from J, leaving 12 bases between them. CDR3 in amino acids: CASTTGLPYNSPLHF. DNA of the CDR3: TGTGCCAGCACAACAGGGTTACCCTATAATTCACCCCTCCACTTT.

The CDR3 here is CASSVGGNTEAFF. The DNA for the CDR3 is TGTGCCAGCAGTGTAGGGGGAAACACTGAAGCTTTCTTT. The rearrangement links TRBV2 to TRBJ1-1, with D perhaps matching TRBD1 (6 bases). CDR3 length: 13 residues. Trimming took off 4 bases at V and 2 bases at J, with 8 bases between the two ends. Germline V gives CDR1 SNHLY, CDR2 FYNNEI.

V gene TRBV5-6 combines with J gene TRBJ1-1; tentatively, D is TRBD1 (5 bases). Germline-derived CDR1 and CDR2 are SGHDT and YYEEEE. V was pared by 0 bases and J by 7 bases, with 10 bases between. CDR3 length: 13 residues. CDR3 region: CASSLDRGFEAFF. For the CDR3, the DNA is TGTGCCAGCAGCTTGGATCGGGGGTTTGAAGCTTTCTTT.

V gene TRBV15 combines with J gene TRBJ2-7; no clear D. The germline V and J ends were trimmed by 0 bases and 0 bases, with 9 bases remaining between them. Germline CDR1 and CDR2: LNHNV and YYDKDF (reference sequence). The CDR3 spans 15 residues. The CDR3 coding sequence is TGTGCCACCAGCAGAGAACTCTTCAACTCCTACGAGCAGTACTTC. It specifies CATSRELFNSYEQYF.

The rearrangement links TRBV6-1 to TRBJ1-5, with D uncertain. The CDR3 extends over 14 amino acids. Germline CDR1 reads MNHNS; CDR2 reads SASEGT. The V gene lost 2 bases and the J gene lost 3 bases, with 8 bases spanning the gap. The CDR3 region is CASSENTDNQPQHF. DNA of the CDR3: TGTGCCAGCAGTGAAAATACAGACAATCAGCCCCAGCATTTT.